Below are 19 T cell receptor beta chains sequenced from a single sample in a study of T cell responses to AZD1222 COVID-19 vaccine. The assay was immunoSEQ multiplex PCR, and TCRdb's table has in-frame clones only and misses some. The sample carries 130,000 or so clones, approximately 94% recorded once. The sequences come from peripheral blood, collected on day 0 of AZD1222 vaccination. These receptors were taken from an adult in good health.

The V and J genes are TRBV11-2 and TRBJ2-3; 7 positions agree with TRBD2. There are 15 residues in the CDR3. V was clipped by 1 base and J by 4 bases; unmatched bases: 5. Germline assignment: CDR1 SGHAT and CDR2 FQNNGV. CDR3 residues: CASSLGGGLADTQYF. The DNA for the CDR3 is TGTGCCAGCAGCTTAGGGGGCGGACTAGCAGATACGCAGTATTTT.

The chain carries TRBV5-1 and TRBJ2-1; 10 bases are shared with TRBD1. The J segment lost 6 bases and the V segment lost 0 bases, leaving 0 bases of the junction unmatched. This CDR3 has 14 amino acids. CDR1 is SGHRS, CDR2 YFSETQ, per germline. The CDR3 spells CASSLGDRGNEQFF. In nucleotides, the CDR3 is TGCGCCAGCAGCTTGGGGGACAGGGGCAATGAGCAGTTCTTC. Full variable domain (remainder filled in from reference TRBV5-1 and TRBJ2-1): KAGVTQTPRYLIKTRGQQVTLSCSPISGHRSVSWYQQTPGQGLQFLFEYFSETQRNKGNFPGRFSGRQFSNSRSEMNVSTLELGDSALYLCASSLGDRGNEQFFGPGTRLTVL.

The rearrangement links TRBV19 to TRBJ2-1, with a weak D call TRBD1 (5 bases). This CDR3 region has 15 residues. The ends were cut back, 4 bases at V and 0 bases at J, with 10 bases in the middle. The germline V gene encodes CDR1 LNHDA and CDR2 SQIVND (reference sequence). CDR3 in amino acids: CASSTTAPSYNEQFF. The CDR3 DNA is TGTGCCAGTAGTACGACAGCGCCCTCCTACAATGAGCAGTTCTTC.

The V call is TRBV7-2, the J call TRBJ2-1; 7 nucleotides agree with TRBD2. J gave up 7 bases and V 5 bases, and 8 bases lay outside the gene matches. The CDR3 length is 14 residues. Germline CDR1 is SGHTA and CDR2 is FQGNSA. Written as DNA, the CDR3 is TGTGCCAGCAGCCCTAGCGGAGCTAGGAATGAGCAGTTCTTC. Amino acids: CASSPSGARNEQFF.

The V and J genes are TRBV23-1 and TRBJ2-4; no firm D call. TRBV23-1 is designated an ORF whose function remains uncertain. The CDR3 consists of 17 residues. V lost 7 bases and J lost 1, with 20 bases in between. The CDR3 sequence: CASTQGPIPRAKNIQYF. The DNA for the CDR3 is TGCGCCAGCACCCAAGGGCCTATCCCGCGTGCCAAAAACATTCAGTACTTC.

The chain combines TRBV7-9 with TRBJ1-5; D is unclear. V gave up 5 bases and J gave up 0 bases, with 2 bases separating them. Germline V gene lookup returns CDR1 SEHNR and CDR2 FQNEAQ (reference sequence). This CDR3 comprises 12 residues. The CDR3 sequence is CASSHSNQPQHF. As DNA, the CDR3 is TGTGCCAGCAGCCATAGCAATCAGCCCCAGCATTTT.

The V call is TRBV6-5, the J call TRBJ1-1; tentatively, D is TRBD1 (6 bases). Trimming shortened V by 6 bases and J by 6 bases, and 20 bases separated the two germline ends. Germline loops: CDR1 MNHEY, CDR2 SVGAGI. The CDR3 extends over 15 amino acids. For the CDR3, the DNA is TGTGCCAGCAGATCAGAGGGGGGTACGATGGCTGAAGCTTTCTTT. It encodes CASRSEGGTMAEAFF.

The V and J genes are TRBV2 and TRBJ2-1; 7 bases line up with TRBD1. Germline CDR1 and CDR2: SNHLY and FYNNEI. The CDR3 covers 13 residues. Germline trimming cut 8 bases from V and 6 bases from J; bases unmatched to any gene: 7. The CDR3 nucleotides read TGTGCCAGCCGGGGACAGATAAGCAATGAGCAGTTCTTC. Translating it yields CASRGQISNEQFF.

The gene calls are TRBV27 and TRBJ2-2, with TRBD2 matching 10 bases. Losses at the gene ends were 4 bases for V and 7 bases for J; bases not matched to a gene: 12. The germline CDR1 and CDR2 sequences are MNHEY and SMNVEV (reference sequence). This CDR3 is built from 17 residues. The CDR3 coding sequence is TGTGCCAGCAGTTCAAGCGGGCTAGCGGGAGTCCACGGGGAGCTGTTTTTT. It yields the protein CASSSSGLAGVHGELFF.

The rearrangement uses TRBV6-1 and TRBJ2-2; D possibly corresponds to TRBD2 (5 bases). The CDR3 is 16 residues long. The germline V gene has CDR1 MNHNS and CDR2 SASEGT. V was cut by 3 bases and J by 4 bases, with 15 bases left in between. The chain's CDR3 is CASSERTPIPTGELFF. The CDR3 nucleotides read TGTGCCAGCAGTGAGAGGACTCCCATTCCCACCGGGGAGCTGTTTTTT.

This chain links TRBV18 with TRBJ1-2; TRBD1 aligns across 7 bases. The CDR3 loop spans 15 amino acids. CDR1 is KGHSH, CDR2 LQKENI, per germline. Germline trimming cut 2 bases from V and 5 bases from J; bases unmatched to any gene: 8. The CDR3 loop is CASSPALDRVYGYTF. For the CDR3, the DNA is TGTGCCAGCTCACCAGCGCTCGACAGGGTTTATGGCTACACCTTC.

The V call is TRBV28, the J call TRBJ2-1; D gene unclear. The CDR3 spans 12 residues. The V gene lost 6 bases and the J gene lost 2 bases, with 5 bases spanning the gap. Looked up from germline, CDR1 is MDHEN and CDR2 is SYDVKM. The CDR3 sequence is CASSSAYNEQFF. The CDR3 nucleotides are TGTGCCAGCAGCTCCGCCTACAATGAGCAGTTCTTC.

V and J are TRBV6-5 and TRBJ1-2; the D gene is possibly TRBD1 (6 bases). The V end was cut by 2 bases, the J end by 2 bases, with 9 bases between. The CDR3 spans 14 residues. From germline, CDR1 is MNHEY and CDR2 SVGAGI. CDR3 coding DNA: TGTGCCAGCAGTTACGGACAGTCGAACTATGGCTACACCTTC. It specifies CASSYGQSNYGYTF.

The J gene is TRBJ2-1, the V gene TRBV15, with D perhaps matching TRBD1 (6 bases). The CDR3 contains 15 residues. Germline-derived CDR1 and CDR2 are LNHNV and YYDKDF (reference sequence). V lost 4 bases, J lost 7 bases, and 17 bases lay in between. The CDR3 reads CATSTDRRLPNEQFF. In DNA form, the CDR3 reads TGTGCCACCAGCACAGACAGGAGGCTTCCAAATGAGCAGTTCTTC.

This clone was recorded once. CDR3 nucleotide sequence: TGTGCCAGCGGGACAGGGGGTCACTATGGCTACACCTTC. As protein: CASGTGGHYGYTF. This chain joins TRBV12-3 or TRBV12-4 and TRBJ1-2; 11 bases map to TRBD1. The CDR3 has 13 amino acids. V was clipped by 8 bases and J by 3 bases; unmatched bases: 2.

The chain carries TRBV5-1 and TRBJ2-1; D gene ambiguous. Germline assignment: CDR1 SGHRS and CDR2 YFSETQ. V was cut by 1 base and J by 2 bases, with 10 bases left in between. There are 15 residues in the CDR3. In nucleotides, the CDR3 is TGCGCCAGCAGCTTGAAGTACCCCACCTACAATGAGCAGTTCTTC. This gives the protein CASSLKYPTYNEQFF.

Only a few counts were recorded for this clone. V usage is TRBV28 and J usage is TRBJ2-1; the D call may be TRBD1 or TRBD2 (6 bases each). The CDR3 has 16 amino acids. Trimming pared 3 bases from V and 0 bases from J, leaving 12 bases between. Germline V lookup: CDR1 MDHEN, CDR2 SYDVKM. DNA of the CDR3: TGTGCCAGCAGTTTTAGGGGGGATTACTCCTACAATGAGCAGTTCTTC. It encodes CASSFRGDYSYNEQFF.

The CDR3 reads CASSQEFRTQYF. As DNA, the CDR3 is TGCGCCAGCAGCCAAGAATTTCGTACGCAGTATTTT. The rearrangement joins TRBV4-3 to TRBJ2-3, with D hard to call. Germline V gene sequence: CDR1 LGHNA, CDR2 YSLEER. V lost 0 bases and J 8 bases, leaving 6 bases between the germline ends. This CDR3 contains 12 residues.

The chain couples TRBV5-5 to TRBJ2-7; D unclear. This CDR3 is built from 15 residues. Germline-derived CDR1 and CDR2 are SGHKS and YYEKEE (reference sequence). The germline V and J ends were trimmed by 0 bases and 0 bases, with 10 bases remaining between them. The CDR3 spells CASSLGTLNSYEQYF. The CDR3 nucleotides are TGTGCCAGCAGCTTGGGGACCCTAAACTCCTACGAGCAGTACTTC.